The following is a T cell receptor beta chain sequence with its context. The CDR3 runs to 14 residues. V lost 6 bases and J lost 2, with 13 bases in between. Germline lookup yields CDR1 SNHLY and CDR2 FYNNEI. The sample comes from a study of CD8 T cells in Susac syndrome. RNA totalling about 0.5 to 1 ug underwent reverse transcription with random hexamers. Coverage of TCR beta CDR3 amplification by immunoSEQ multiplex PCR extended to 54 Vbeta and 13 Jbeta. TCRdb used MiXCR to reprocess the immunoSEQ multiplex PCR reads, holding one entry per CDR3 protein. The data show about 140,000 distinct CDR3 sequences, around 94% seen once. Peripheral blood CD8+ and CD4+ T cells were profiled by TCR beta sequencing. Bulk CD8+ and CD4+ cells came from magnetic negative isolation; CD8+ TEMRA by FACS.

This TCR came from a human donor in good health. The V gene is TRBV2, the J gene TRBJ2-5; a weak D match, TRBD1 (5 bases). The material sequenced was CD4+ T cells from PBMCs. DNA of the CDR3: TGTGCCAGCAGATCCGACAGCAGGCAAGAGACCCAGTACTTC. Protein: CASRSDSRQETQYF.